Below, 10 T cell receptor beta chains from the same sample are listed, as sequenced in a study of shared clonotypes between healthy human individuals. The data were produced by immunoSEQ multiplex PCR, yet TCRdb's version contains in-frame clones alone and is incomplete. The sample carries 1.6 million or so clones, roughly 96% recorded once. The sample consisted of naive CD4+ T cells sorted from blood. The subset was: CD45RA+ positively selected. Receptors originate from a man aged 30 to 45 in good health.

The chain is built from TRBV30 and TRBJ1-4; no definite D call. V lost 0 bases and J lost 2, with 4 bases in between. The CDR3 contains 13 residues. The germline gives CDR1 GTSNPN, CDR2 SVGIG (reference sequence). DNA of the CDR3: TGTGCCTGGAGTGTATCGACTAATGAAAAACTGTTTTTT. Its translation is CAWSVSTNEKLFF.

The chain employs TRBV5-8 and TRBJ1-5; no clear D. Germline CDR1 reads SGHTS; CDR2 reads YDEGEE. The V gene lost 0 bases and the J gene lost 4 bases, with 5 bases spanning the gap. This CDR3 has 13 residues. Written as DNA, the CDR3 is TGTGCCAGCAGCTTGGCAAGGAATCAGCCCCAGCATTTT. Its protein is CASSLARNQPQHF. The complete variable domain, with remaining parts taken from reference TRBV5-8 and TRBJ1-5, reads EAGVTQSPTHLIKTRGQQATLRCSPISGHTSVYWYQQALGLGLQFLLWYDEGEERNRGNFPPRFSGRQFPNYSSELNVNALELEDSALYLCASSLARNQPQHFGDGTRLSIL.

V and J are TRBV29-1 and TRBJ1-3; D call uncertain. The CDR3 runs to 14 residues. Germline CDR1 SQVTM, CDR2 ANQGSEA. Trimming pared 1 base from V and 0 bases from J, leaving 7 bases between. The CDR3: CSVEARPSGNTIYF. The CDR3 DNA reads as TGCAGCGTTGAAGCCCGGCCCTCTGGAAACACCATATATTTT.

V is TRBV6-6 and J is TRBJ2-7, with D perhaps matching TRBD1 (6 bases). Germline loops: CDR1 MNHNY, CDR2 SVGAGI (reference sequence). V was pared by 4 bases and J by 3 bases, with 10 bases between. The CDR3 runs to 13 residues. CDR3 in amino acids: CASSSDSLYEQYF. The CDR3 nucleotides are TGTGCCAGCAGTTCGGACAGCCTCTACGAGCAGTACTTC.

The chain joins TRBV19 to TRBJ2-1; 9 nucleotides match TRBD1. This CDR3 is 18 amino acids long. V was clipped by 5 bases and J by 0 bases; unmatched bases: 11. Germline V gene data show CDR1 as LNHDA and CDR2 as SQIVND (reference sequence). The CDR3 region has the DNA TGTGCCAGTAGTTCCCTTTCGGGACAGGGAAACTCCTACAATGAGCAGTTCTTC. The encoded protein is CASSSLSGQGNSYNEQFF.

A remark on this clone: Other DNA sequences within the sample encode an identical CDR3. The chain recombines TRBV18 with TRBJ2-7; 7 bases align to TRBD1. Germline V CDR1 and CDR2: KGHSH, LQKENI. V was clipped by 2 bases and J by 3 bases; unmatched bases: 4. This CDR3 has 14 amino acids. The CDR3 here is CASSPGTASYEQYF. The CDR3 coding sequence is TGTGCCAGCTCACCAGGGACAGCAAGCTACGAGCAGTACTTC.

The chain is built from TRBV6-5 and TRBJ2-5; weak D call: TRBD1 (6 bases). The CDR3 extends over 15 amino acids. CDR1 and CDR2 (germline): MNHEY, SVGAGI. Trimming pared 0 bases from V and 4 bases from J, leaving 12 bases between. DNA of the CDR3: TGTGCCAGCAGTTACTCGCAGGGGACGCGAGAGACCCAGTACTTC. Its protein product is CASSYSQGTRETQYF.

A note on this clone: The sample holds other DNA sequences that translate to the same CDR3. The chain joins TRBV5-6 to TRBJ2-3; 11 bases are a match to TRBD2. The CDR3 covers 14 residues. Germline lookup yields CDR1 SGHDT and CDR2 YYEEEE. After removal of 4 bases from V and 3 bases from J, the junction contained 1 base not matched to a gene. The CDR3 sequence is CASSLAGGTDTQYF. DNA for the CDR3: TGTGCCAGCAGCCTAGCGGGAGGTACAGATACGCAGTATTTT.

V gene TRBV7-9 combines with J gene TRBJ1-1; D is unclear. V gave up 0 bases and J gave up 2 bases, with 10 bases separating them. Per the germline V gene, CDR1 is SEHNR and CDR2 is FQNEAQ (reference sequence). CDR3 length: 15 amino acids. The CDR3 protein is CASSLAAVYNTEAFF. DNA for the CDR3: TGTGCCAGCAGCTTAGCTGCGGTCTACAACACTGAAGCTTTCTTT.

V and J are TRBV6-1 and TRBJ2-7; 9 bases are a match to TRBD1. Germline V gives CDR1 MNHNS, CDR2 SASEGT. The CDR3 is 14 residues long. V shed 6 bases, J shed 3 bases, and the junction held 6 bases outside the gene matches. The CDR3 is CASRPPGQGYEQYF. The DNA of the CDR3 is TGTGCCAGCAGGCCACCGGGACAGGGCTACGAGCAGTACTTC.